The T cell receptor beta chain under discussion was sequenced for a study of blood T cell repertoires in COVID-19. About the research overall: Sites in the United States, Italy and Spain provided acute and convalescent COVID-19 samples. The analysed material was cDNA or gDNA that came from T cells, B-cell-depleted T cells, or PBMCs.

In the original processing: Nucleated cell counts were estimated from reference gene primer amplification. Measured with immunoSEQ multiplex PCR; TCRdb has only the in-frame clones, and not every one. V and J calls and clone size are given by that table; D and trimming were obtained from the DNA. Here the sample spans 110,000 to 150,000 clones, around nine tenths being singletons. The CDR3 has 12 residues. V was trimmed by 1 base and J by 5 bases, leaving 3 bases between them. Per the germline V gene, CDR1 is SGHDT and CDR2 is YYEEEE. The TCR originated in a man aged 50-60 years with active or convalescent COVID-19. Sequencing was carried out using peripheral blood. The chain joins TRBV5-6 to TRBJ2-2; D call uncertain. In DNA form, the CDR3 reads TGTGCCAGCAGCTTGTATACCGGGGAGCTGTTTTTT. Translation: CASSLYTGELFF.